The 31 T cell receptor beta chains presented below share a single source sample, sequenced in a study of T cell responses to AZD1222 COVID-19 vaccine. Clones were read by immunoSEQ multiplex PCR, and TCRdb kept only the in-frame ones, dropping some. Of roughly 120,000 clones in the sample, roughly 88% were seen once. This specimen was peripheral blood, taken 28 days after the second AZD1222 dose. These receptors were collected from an adult who received the AZD1222 COVID-19 vaccine.

This chain's CDR3 is CASGAGAGYGYTF. The CDR3, as DNA: TGTGCTAGTGGAGCCGGCGCCGGCTATGGCTACACCTTC. This chain links TRBV12-5 with TRBJ1-2; D remains unclear. The CDR3 is 13 residues long. Trimming took off 6 bases at V and 4 bases at J, with 12 bases between the two ends. Per germline, CDR1 LGHNT and CDR2 FRNRAP.

The CDR3 DNA sequence: TGTGCCATCAGCGACACTCAGGGCGGGTTAACCTTC. Translated, it gives CAISDTQGGLTF. V and J are TRBV10-3 and TRBJ1-2; a weak D match, TRBD1 (5 bases). The CDR3 loop spans 12 amino acids. Germline lookup yields CDR1 ENHRY and CDR2 SYGVKD. Trimming took 6 bases from V and 14 from J, leaving 19 bases between them.

V gene TRBV7-6 combines with J gene TRBJ1-3; maybe TRBD1 (5 bases). The germline gives CDR1 SGHVS, CDR2 FNYEAQ. Trimming removed 2 bases at V and 8 bases at J, with 10 bases between. The CDR3 is 13 amino acids. In DNA, the CDR3 is TGTGCCAGCAGCTTATCTTGGGGGGACACCATATATTTT. Amino acids: CASSLSWGDTIYF.

This chain connects TRBV7-8 to TRBJ1-4, with 7 bases aligning to TRBD1. V was clipped by 1 base and J by 8 bases; unmatched bases: 10. The CDR3 spans 16 residues. The germline CDR1 and CDR2 sequences are SGHVS and FQNEAQ. Here the CDR3 reads CASSLGSGGRAEKLFF. The CDR3 DNA is TGTGCCAGCAGCTTAGGTTCAGGGGGGAGAGCAGAAAAACTGTTTTTT.

The rearrangement links TRBV28 to TRBJ2-7; D unclear. This CDR3 has 10 amino acids. Trimming shortened V by 3 bases and J by 7 bases, and 4 bases separated the two germline ends. Germline V gene lookup returns CDR1 MDHEN and CDR2 SYDVKM. DNA for the CDR3: TGTGCCAGCAGTTTGAAAGAGCAGTACTTC. Residues: CASSLKEQYF.

The rearrangement joins TRBV6-5 to TRBJ1-2; 7 nucleotides align to TRBD1. Germline-derived CDR1 and CDR2 are MNHEY and SVGAGI. The CDR3 contains 15 residues. V trimming: 0 bases; J trimming: 4 bases; junction bases outside the gene matches: 5. CDR3 bases: TGTGCCAGCAGTTACTCGGGACAGAAAGTCTATGGCTACACCTTC. The encoded protein is CASSYSGQKVYGYTF.

This clone is a singleton in its sample. For the CDR3, the DNA is TGTGCCAGCAGTACTGGGACGGCCTACGGAAAACTGTTTTTT. Protein: CASSTGTAYGKLFF. The V and J genes are TRBV6-2 or TRBV6-3 and TRBJ1-4; D possibly corresponds to TRBD1 (5 bases). The germline V gene has CDR1 MNHEY and CDR2 SVGEGT. The CDR3 is 14 residues long. V was shortened by 5 bases and J by 10 bases, with 17 bases between the two germline ends.

The rearrangement uses TRBV18 and TRBJ2-7; TRBD2 might be the D (5 bases). V was clipped by 3 bases and J by 3 bases, with 12 bases between them. This CDR3 is built from 14 residues. Germline loops: CDR1 KGHSH, CDR2 LQKENI. CDR3 DNA: TGTGCCAGCTCACCCCAGAACGGACTCTACGAGCAGTACTTC. Translating gives CASSPQNGLYEQYF.

The chain carries TRBV18 and TRBJ2-7; D not certain. The length of the CDR3 is 14 residues. V lost 3 bases, J lost 7 bases, and 16 bases lay in between. Germline V gene lookup returns CDR1 KGHSH and CDR2 LQKENI. The CDR3: CASSPNPSTEEQYF. The CDR3 DNA follows: TGTGCCAGCTCACCGAACCCCTCTACAGAAGAGCAGTACTTC.

The V gene is TRBV10-3, the J gene TRBJ1-5, with 8 bases that match TRBD1. V lost 3 bases, J lost 1 base, and 5 bases stayed unmatched. This CDR3 has 16 residues. Germline V CDR1 and CDR2: ENHRY, SYGVKD. DNA for the CDR3: TGTGCCATCAGTGACAGGGGGCGCGGGAGCAATCAGCCCCAGCATTTT. Its protein is CAISDRGRGSNQPQHF.

The chain carries TRBV6-2 or TRBV6-3 and TRBJ1-5; 8 nucleotides match TRBD1. The CDR3 totals 17 residues. CDR1 and CDR2 (germline): MNHEY, SVGEGT. Trimming took 0 bases from V and 5 from J; bases not matched to a gene: 9. The CDR3 loop reads CASSYSIARGLHQPQHF. DNA for the CDR3: TGTGCCAGCAGTTACTCGATCGCCAGGGGGCTGCATCAGCCCCAGCATTTT.

This chain uses TRBV19 with TRBJ2-3, with D hard to call. The V gene's germline CDR1 is LNHDA and CDR2 SQIVND (reference sequence). CDR3 length equals 13 residues. Trimming cost V 4 bases and J 1 base, with 6 bases left between them. CDR3 DNA: TGTGCCAGTAGTAACCGCGGCACAGATACGCAGTATTTT. Translation gives CASSNRGTDTQYF.

This CDR3 reads CASSDKAATHSYGYTF. DNA of the CDR3: TGTGCCAGCAGTGACAAGGCAGCGACCCACTCTTATGGCTACACCTTC. The chain has TRBV6-4 and TRBJ1-2; D is ambiguous. CDR1 and CDR2 from the germline V gene are MRHNA and SNTAGT. Trimming removed 2 bases at V and 5 bases at J, with 18 bases between. The CDR3 is made up of 16 amino acids.

The chain is built from TRBV11-2 and TRBJ2-2, with D possibly TRBD2 on 7 matching bases. Germline-derived CDR1 and CDR2 are SGHAT and FQNNGV. This CDR3 is built from 19 residues. V lost 3 bases, J lost 1 base, and 21 bases lay in between. CDR3 in DNA: TGTGCCAGCAGCTTTTTTTCGGGGGGCCGGCGCCAGAACACCGGGGAGCTGTTTTTT. It encodes CASSFFSGGRRQNTGELFF.

The J gene is TRBJ2-1, the V gene TRBV19; possible D gene TRBD1, 6 bases. The CDR3 runs to 14 residues. CDR1 is LNHDA and CDR2 is SQIVND in the germline V gene (reference sequence). Trimming shortened V by 5 bases and J by 1 base, and 9 bases separated the two germline ends. CDR3 loop: CASSEGVSYNEQFF. CDR3 in DNA: TGTGCCAGTAGTGAGGGGGTTTCCTACAATGAGCAGTTCTTC.

This chain joins TRBV7-2 and TRBJ2-5; D call uncertain. Trimming cost V 5 bases and J 0 bases, with 7 bases left between them. This CDR3 region has 13 residues. The germline gives CDR1 SGHTA, CDR2 FQGNSA. CDR3 loop: CASSPRHQETQYF. For the CDR3, the DNA is TGTGCCAGCAGCCCTCGTCACCAAGAGACCCAGTACTTC.

The chain links TRBV24-1 to TRBJ1-1, with 7 bases fitting TRBD1. From germline, CDR1 is KGHDR and CDR2 SFDVKD. The CDR3 consists of 13 residues. V gave up 5 bases and J gave up 10 bases; unmatched junction bases: 9. The DNA of the CDR3 is TGTGCCACCAGTGCCATCACAGGGGAGGGAGCTTTCTTT. Its translation is CATSAITGEGAFF.

The chain carries TRBV7-2 and TRBJ1-5; TRBD1 is a possible D gene (5 bases). Germline CDR1 SGHTA, CDR2 FQGNSA. The germline V and J ends were trimmed by 2 bases and 1 base, with 9 bases remaining between them. The CDR3 loop spans 15 amino acids. The CDR3 DNA follows: TGTGCCAGCAGCTTATGGGGCGGGAGCAATCAGCCCCAGCATTTT. It translates to CASSLWGGSNQPQHF.

V gene TRBV3-1 (or the pseudogene TRBV3-2) combines with J gene TRBJ2-3, with a possible D match to TRBD2 (7 bases). The CDR3 totals 17 residues. Trimming cost V 1 base and J 0 bases, with 14 bases left between them. Germline CDR1 is LGHDT and CDR2 is YNNKEL (reference sequence). CDR3 nucleotide sequence: TGTGCCAGCAGCCAAGTAAGGCGGGGGCTCAGCACAGATACGCAGTATTTT. Translating it yields CASSQVRRGLSTDTQYF.

The J gene is TRBJ1-4, the V gene TRBV28; 7 nucleotides agree with TRBD1. V shed 3 bases and J 6 bases; nucleotides not matched to a gene: 10. In germline, CDR1 is MDHEN, CDR2 SYDVKM. The length of the CDR3 is 16 residues. CDR3 region: CASSFPREGADEKLFF. Here the CDR3 DNA reads TGTGCCAGCAGTTTCCCACGTGAGGGGGCGGATGAAAAACTGTTTTTT.

Here the CDR3 reads CASSGAGAGATNEKLFF. The CDR3 DNA follows: TGCGCCAGCAGTGGGGCTGGGGCGGGGGCAACTAATGAAAAACTGTTTTTT. The rearrangement links TRBV10-2 to TRBJ1-4; perhaps TRBD1 as D (5 bases). CDR1 is WSHSY and CDR2 is SAAADI in the germline V gene. CDR3 length: 17 amino acids. Trimming took 4 bases from V and 0 from J, leaving 15 bases between them.

The CDR3 protein is CASSPEGVYNSPLHF. CDR3 DNA sequence: TGTGCCAGCTCACCAGAGGGCGTCTATAATTCACCCCTCCACTTT. The chain uses TRBV18 and TRBJ1-6; D gene uncertain. The V and J ends lost 2 bases and 3 bases respectively, with 8 bases between them. Germline CDR1 reads KGHSH; CDR2 reads LQKENI. This CDR3 region has 15 residues.

CDR3 region: CASRERDVSSGNTIYF. DNA of the CDR3: TGCGCCAGCAGAGAGCGGGACGTCAGCTCTGGAAACACCATATATTTT. The V gene is TRBV4-1, the J gene TRBJ1-3, with D possibly matching TRBD1 (5 bases). Trimming cost V 6 bases and J 0 bases, with 15 bases left between them. The germline V gene encodes CDR1 MGHRA and CDR2 YSYEKL. This CDR3 contains 16 residues.

The rearrangement joins TRBV21-1 to TRBJ2-5; the table assigns TRBD2, which was not confirmed against the DNA. TRBV21-1 is noted as a pseudogene. This CDR3 is 15 amino acids long. The CDR3 loop is CASSNSGGTRETQYF. In DNA form, the CDR3 reads TGTGCCAGCAGCAATAGCGGGGGAACCAGGGAGACCCAGTACTTC.

This clone was seen only once. The rearrangement joins TRBV7-9 to TRBJ2-7; 8 bases are shared with TRBD1. Germline assignment: CDR1 SEHNR and CDR2 FQNEAQ (reference sequence). Germline trimming cut 4 bases from V and 1 base from J; bases unmatched to any gene: 15. The CDR3 extends over 18 amino acids. In DNA form, the CDR3 reads TGTGCCAGCAGCTCCCAGGGCCAAGCCGGGGACAGGTCCTACGAGCAGTACTTC. This gives the protein CASSSQGQAGDRSYEQYF.

This clone has just one count. This rearrangement joins TRBV11-3 to TRBJ2-7; 10 bases match TRBD2. CDR3 length equals 15 residues. Germline lookup yields CDR1 SGHNT and CDR2 YENEEA. V was pared by 3 bases and J by 2 bases, with 4 bases of the junction left unmatched. CDR3 protein: CASSLGLAGAYEQYF. CDR3 bases: TGTGCCAGCAGCTTGGGGCTAGCGGGGGCCTACGAGCAGTACTTC.

The chain couples TRBV19 to TRBJ1-2, with 7 bases aligning to TRBD1. Losses at the gene ends were 5 bases for V and 1 base for J; bases not matched to a gene: 7. The CDR3 is 15 amino acids. Germline CDR1 and CDR2: LNHDA and SQIVND (reference sequence). CDR3 DNA sequence: TGTGCCAGTAGTTTCGGGACAGCTAATAACTATGGCTACACCTTC. Amino acids: CASSFGTANNYGYTF.

The genes are TRBV12-3 or TRBV12-4 and TRBJ1-2; D is undetermined. The CDR3 spans 13 residues. Trimming shortened V by 5 bases and J by 4 bases, and 11 bases separated the two germline ends. Here the CDR3 DNA reads TGTGCCAGCAGTACCGGTCTCGGCTATGGCTACACCTTC. Translating it yields CASSTGLGYGYTF.

The rearrangement joins TRBV7-6 to TRBJ1-6; D gene ambiguous. In germline, CDR1 is SGHVS, CDR2 FNYEAQ. The CDR3 extends over 14 amino acids. Trimming shortened V by 5 bases and J by 4 bases, and 9 bases separated the two germline ends. CDR3 amino acids: CASSPDKYNSPLHF. CDR3 sequence (DNA): TGTGCCAGCAGCCCCGACAAATATAATTCACCCCTCCACTTT.

Here the CDR3 DNA reads TGTGCCAGCAGTCGTGACAGGGGCCTTCCTGAAGCTTTCTTT. Its translation: CASSRDRGLPEAFF. The chain has TRBV2 and TRBJ1-1; 8 bases are a match to TRBD1. J gave up 6 bases and V 5 bases, and 8 bases lay outside the gene matches. CDR1 is SNHLY and CDR2 is FYNNEI in the germline V gene. This CDR3 is 14 amino acids long.

V and J are TRBV11-2 and TRBJ2-7; perhaps D is TRBD1 or TRBD2 (5 bases each). The germline V gene has CDR1 SGHAT and CDR2 FQNNGV. The CDR3 has 15 amino acids. Between the trimmed V and J ends, which lost 4 bases and 2 bases, there was a span of 15 bases. The CDR3 sequence is CASSYTGTDAYEQYF. The CDR3 DNA reads TGTGCCAGCAGCTATACCGGGACCGACGCCTACGAGCAGTACTTC.